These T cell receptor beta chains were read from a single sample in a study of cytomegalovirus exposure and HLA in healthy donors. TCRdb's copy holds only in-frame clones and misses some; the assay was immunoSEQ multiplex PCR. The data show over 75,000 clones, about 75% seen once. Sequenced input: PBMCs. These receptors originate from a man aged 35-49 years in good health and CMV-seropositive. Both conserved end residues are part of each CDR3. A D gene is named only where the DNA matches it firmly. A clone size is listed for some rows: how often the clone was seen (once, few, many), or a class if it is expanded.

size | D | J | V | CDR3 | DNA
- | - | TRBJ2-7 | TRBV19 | CASSIDSQARQYF | TGTGCCAGTAGTATCGACTCACAGGCTCGGCAGTACTTC
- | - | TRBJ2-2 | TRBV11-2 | CASSLDGFSSGELFF | TGTGCCAGCAGCTTAGATGGGTTTAGCTCCGGGGAGCTGTTTTTT
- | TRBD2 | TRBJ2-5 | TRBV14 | CASSPRGGETQYF | TGTGCCAGCAGCCCTCGGGGGGGAGAGACCCAGTACTTC
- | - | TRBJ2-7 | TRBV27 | CASSWTEPSYEQYF | TGTGCCAGCAGTTGGACAGAGCCTTCCTACGAGCAGTACTTC
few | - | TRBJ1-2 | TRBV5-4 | CASSFSQDYGYTF | TGTGCCAGCAGCTTCTCGCAGGACTATGGCTACACCTTC
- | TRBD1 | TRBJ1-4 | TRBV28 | CASSYPGTGTEKLFF | TGTGCCAGCAGTTATCCCGGGACAGGGACTGAAAAACTGTTTTTT
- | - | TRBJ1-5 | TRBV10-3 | CAISDSGTLRIGNQPQHF | TGTGCCATCAGTGATTCGGGAACACTGCGGATAGGCAATCAGCCCCAGCATTTT
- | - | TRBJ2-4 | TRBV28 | CASSGPYINIQYF | TGTGCCAGCAGTGGGCCCTACATAAACATTCAGTACTTC
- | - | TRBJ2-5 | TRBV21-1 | CASSKEEGTGVEETQYF | TGTGCCAGCAGCAAAGAGGAGGGGACAGGGGTGGAAGAGACCCAGTACTTC
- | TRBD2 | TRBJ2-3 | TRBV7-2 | CASKRGGDGTDTQYF | TGTGCCAGCAAACGGGGGGGGGATGGGACAGATACGCAGTATTTT
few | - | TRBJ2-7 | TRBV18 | CASSPPAGGYEQYF | TGTGCCAGCTCACCACCGGCAGGAGGGTACGAGCAGTACTTC
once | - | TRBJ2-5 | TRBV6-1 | CASSEFARSETQYF | TGTGCCAGCAGTGAATTCGCTAGATCAGAGACCCAGTACTTC
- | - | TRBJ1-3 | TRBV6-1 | CASSEVAGNSGNTIYF | TGTGCCAGCAGTGAAGTCGCCGGTAACTCTGGAAACACCATATATTTT
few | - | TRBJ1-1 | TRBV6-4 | CASTGDTEAFF | TGTGCCAGCACAGGGGACACTGAAGCTTTCTTT
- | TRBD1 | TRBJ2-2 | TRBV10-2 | CASSEFNRGAGDTGELFF | TGCGCCAGCAGTGAGTTCAACAGGGGGGCTGGTGACACCGGGGAGCTGTTTTTT
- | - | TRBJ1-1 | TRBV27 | CASSFSRGGTEAFF | TGTGCCAGCAGTTTTAGCCGGGGAGGAACTGAAGCTTTCTTT
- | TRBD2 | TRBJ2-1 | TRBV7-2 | CASSLLGSGRAGYNEQFF | TGTGCCAGCAGCTTATTAGGTAGCGGGAGGGCCGGCTACAATGAGCAGTTCTTC
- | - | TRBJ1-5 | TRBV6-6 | CASMGGETVNQPQHF | TGTGCCAGCATGGGGGGAGAGACAGTCAATCAGCCCCAGCATTTT
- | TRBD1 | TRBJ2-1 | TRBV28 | CASSPRQGSYEQFF | TGTGCCAGCAGTCCGAGACAGGGTAGTTATGAGCAGTTCTTC
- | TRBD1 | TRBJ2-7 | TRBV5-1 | CASSPGQAPYEQYF | TGCGCCAGCAGCCCGGGACAGGCTCCCTACGAGCAGTACTTC
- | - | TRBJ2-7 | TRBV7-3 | CASSRTGQSEQYF | TGTGCCAGCAGCCGCACGGGTCAGAGCGAGCAGTACTTC
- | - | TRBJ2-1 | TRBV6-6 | CASSLTDEQFF | TGTGCCAGCAGCCTTACTGATGAGCAGTTCTTC
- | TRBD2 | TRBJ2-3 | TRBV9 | CASQTSGIGTDTQYF | TGTGCCAGCCAGACTAGCGGGATCGGCACAGATACGCAGTATTTT
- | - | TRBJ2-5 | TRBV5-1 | CASSGAQGGGETQYF | TGCGCCAGCAGCGGGGCGCAGGGTGGGGGGGAGACCCAGTACTTC
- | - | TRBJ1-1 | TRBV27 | CASSIQPGSEAFF | TGTGCCAGCAGCATCCAACCGGGGTCTGAAGCTTTCTTT
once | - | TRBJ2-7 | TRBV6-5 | CASSYGGQPYEQYF | TGTGCCAGCAGTTACGGCGGACAGCCCTACGAGCAGTACTTC